The rows below give T cell receptor beta chains drawn from one sample of a study of T cells in Graves' hyperthyroidism and ophthalmopathy. TCRdb passed the multiplex PCR reads through MiXCR, listing each CDR3 protein once. The sample includes under 300,000 distinct CDR3 sequences, approximately 23% seen only once; the top ten take about 60%. The material sequenced was blood. The receptors derive from a man aged 25 to 40 with Graves' ophthalmopathy. Both conserved end residues are part of each CDR3. The D gene is left open where the match is weak. For some rows the clone size is stated as once, few or many, or as a class when expanded; others skip it.

CSALQAGTYYNEQFF,TGCAGTGCTTTACAGGCCGGGACTTACTACAATGAGCAGTTCTTC,-,few,TRBV20-1,TRBJ2-1
CASRKSTNTEAFF,TGCGCCAGCAGAAAGAGTACGAACACTGAAGCTTTCTTT,-,-,TRBV10-1,TRBJ1-1
CASSERLGTASYEQYF,TGTGCCAGCAGTGAAAGGTTGGGGACTGCATCCTACGAGCAGTACTTC,-,few,TRBV6-4,TRBJ2-7
CASILEGNTEAFF,TGTGCCAGCATCTTGGAAGGGAACACTGAAGCTTTCTTT,-,many,TRBV11-3,TRBJ1-1
CAISYGQGENQPQHF,TGTGCCATCAGTTATGGACAGGGCGAGAATCAGCCCCAGCATTTT,TRBD1,few,TRBV10-3,TRBJ1-5
CASSQTTDYEQYF,TGCGCCAGCAGCCAAACGACGGACTACGAGCAGTACTTC,-,few,TRBV4-1,TRBJ2-7
CSARVPGGNTEAFF,TGCAGTGCTAGAGTTCCAGGAGGGAACACTGAAGCTTTCTTT,-,-,TRBV20-1,TRBJ1-1
CASSSRESGTPYF,TGTGCCAGCAGTTCCCGGGAGTCCGGGACACCCTACTTC,-,few,TRBV2,TRBJ2-5
CASSLGRGRGTQYF,TGTGCCAGCAGTTTAGGCAGGGGGCGGGGGACCCAGTACTTC,TRBD1,-,TRBV28,TRBJ2-5
CASSLAEGVSEQYF,TGTGCCAGCAGCTTAGCGGAGGGGGTGAGCGAGCAGTACTTC,-,many,TRBV7-8,TRBJ2-7
CASRDRDSHNYGYTF,TGTGCCAGTAGGGACCGGGACAGTCACAACTATGGCTACACCTTC,TRBD1,-,TRBV19,TRBJ1-2
CSASRGEETQYF,TGCAGTGCTAGCCGGGGCGAAGAGACCCAGTACTTC,-,-,TRBV20-1,TRBJ2-5
CASSSRTSGKEEQYF,TGTGCCAGCAGTTCTCGGACTAGCGGGAAAGAGGAGCAGTACTTC,TRBD2,many,TRBV27,TRBJ2-7
CSAREVAETQYF,TGCAGTGCTAGAGAAGTGGCGGAGACCCAGTACTTC,-,-,TRBV20-1,TRBJ2-5
CASSRTGLIGYGYTF,TGTGCCAGCAGTCGGACAGGGCTCATCGGCTATGGCTACACCTTC,TRBD1,-,TRBV27,TRBJ1-2
CASSYQTGKSKSYNEQYF,TGTGCCAGCAGTTACCAGACAGGGAAATCGAAGTCCTACAATGAGCAGTACTTC,TRBD1,-,TRBV6-5,TRBJ2-7
CASSPKRVWDTEAFF,TGCGCCAGCAGCCCGAAGAGGGTCTGGGACACTGAAGCTTTCTTT,-,-,TRBV4-1,TRBJ1-1
CASSPTLAERYEQYF,TGTGCCAGCTCACCGACGCTAGCGGAGCGCTACGAGCAGTACTTC,TRBD2,few,TRBV18,TRBJ2-7
CASSLAPKGPGELFF,TGTGCCAGCAGCTTAGCGCCCAAGGGACCCGGGGAGCTGTTTTTT,-,few,TRBV11-1,TRBJ2-2
CASSLTAGETYNEQFF,TGTGCCAGCAGCTTAACCGCGGGGGAAACATACAATGAGCAGTTCTTC,TRBD2,-,TRBV11-2,TRBJ2-1